This TCR beta chain is from a study of Graves' ophthalmopathy and Graves' hyperthyroidism. Study-wide points: Ophthalmopathy and stable hyperthyroidism were discriminated by a 13-signature model, with roughly 88% sensitivity and under 84% specificity.

PBMCs were density-gradient isolated from roughly 9.5 ml fresh blood. From RNA, the CDR3 regions of TCR beta chains were amplified and sequenced. RT-PCR with HTBI primers came first, then second-round multiplex PCR. TCRdb ran MiXCR on the multiplex PCR reads and lists one entry per CDR3 protein. The table records approximately 160,000 distinct CDR3 sequences, about 40% of them present only once. This clonotype was found many times. Its antigen is not known. V shed 2 bases and J shed 4 bases, with 9 bases lying between them. Germline-derived CDR1 and CDR2 are SQVTM and ANQGSEA. The CDR3 has 12 residues. The TCR comes from a woman between 35 and 50 years old with Graves' ophthalmopathy. Sequencing was carried out using peripheral blood. This rearrangement joins TRBV29-1 to TRBJ2-7, with D tentatively TRBD2 (6 bases). CDR3 loop: CSVEPGGYEQYF. DNA for the CDR3: TGCAGCGTTGAACCTGGGGGGTACGAGCAGTACTTC.